Each of the 16 T cell receptor beta chains below was sequenced from the same sample in a study of blood T cell repertoires in COVID-19. Produced via immunoSEQ multiplex PCR; TCRdb's table is partial and in-frame only. The repertoire holds under 70,000 clones, with roughly 80% as singletons. Sequencing was done on a sample of peripheral blood. These receptors were obtained from a man aged 55 to 70 with acute or convalescent COVID-19.

The chain uses TRBV7-2 and TRBJ2-7; D gene ambiguous. In germline, CDR1 is SGHTA, CDR2 FQGNSA. The CDR3 covers 13 residues. Trimming cost V 2 bases and J 6 bases, with 11 bases left between them. Written as DNA, the CDR3 is TGTGCCAGCAGCTTACCCGGCCCGGGCGAGCAGTACTTC. Residues: CASSLPGPGEQYF.

The V and J genes are TRBV2 and TRBJ2-7; possible D gene TRBD1, 5 bases. V lost 8 bases and J 7 bases, leaving 18 bases between the germline ends. Germline CDR1 and CDR2: SNHLY and FYNNEI. The CDR3 runs to 13 residues. The CDR3 reads CASGFSTAWEQYF. The DNA of the CDR3 is TGTGCCAGCGGCTTCTCGACAGCCTGGGAGCAGTACTTC.

The chain couples TRBV7-8 to TRBJ2-7; no reliable D call. This CDR3 has 14 amino acids. V dropped 4 bases and J dropped 3 bases, with 13 bases sitting between them. CDR1 is SGHVS and CDR2 is FQNEAQ in the germline V gene. CDR3 sequence: CASSYLRVDYEQYF. The CDR3 DNA follows: TGTGCCAGCAGCTACCTCCGCGTAGACTACGAGCAGTACTTC.

The rearrangement joins TRBV4-3 to TRBJ2-3; D is unclear. This CDR3 has 15 amino acids. Germline V gene sequence: CDR1 LGHNA, CDR2 YSLEER. The germline V and J ends were trimmed by 1 base and 0 bases, with 8 bases remaining between them. The CDR3 nucleotides read TGCGCCAGCAGCCAAGTCTATCGGAGCACAGATACGCAGTATTTT. As protein: CASSQVYRSTDTQYF.

This clone was found once. The rearrangement links TRBV5-1 to TRBJ2-3; 7 nucleotides align to TRBD2. Trimming at V came to 0 bases and at J to 6 bases, leaving 4 bases not matched to a gene. The CDR3 totals 14 residues. CDR1 and CDR2 (germline): SGHRS, YFSETQ. The CDR3 reads CASSLEGGPDTQYF. The CDR3 region has the DNA TGCGCCAGCAGCTTGGAGGGAGGGCCGGATACGCAGTATTTT.

The V call is TRBV11-2, the J call TRBJ1-5, with D possibly matching TRBD1 (6 bases). The V gene's germline CDR1 is SGHAT and CDR2 FQNNGV. Trimming removed 5 bases from V and 5 bases from J, with 10 bases in between. The CDR3 has 13 residues. The CDR3, as DNA: TGTGCCAGCAGCCCGGGACACCATCAGCCCCAGCATTTT. Translation gives CASSPGHHQPQHF.

The V call is TRBV15, the J call TRBJ1-1; unclear D gene. CDR3 length: 14 residues. With 5 bases removed from V and 1 base from J, the gap between germline ends came to 11 bases. CDR1 is LNHNV, CDR2 YYDKDF, per germline (reference sequence). CDR3 residues: CATSPGNTNTEAFF. For the CDR3, the DNA is TGTGCCACCAGCCCCGGGAACACGAACACTGAAGCTTTCTTT.

The genes are TRBV19 and TRBJ1-1; 10 bases fit TRBD1. CDR3 length: 17 residues. CDR1 and CDR2 from the germline V gene are LNHDA and SQIVND (reference sequence). Unmatched junction bases numbered 12, after V lost 3 bases and J lost 5 bases. CDR3 sequence reads: CASSITTLGDRGTEAFF. DNA of the CDR3: TGTGCCAGTAGTATTACGACCTTAGGGGACAGGGGAACTGAAGCTTTCTTT.

The V and J genes are TRBV11-2 and TRBJ2-1; 15 nucleotides align to TRBD2. Trimming cost V 3 bases and J 5 bases; bases outside gene matches: 5. The CDR3 is made up of 17 amino acids. From germline, CDR1 is SGHAT and CDR2 FQNNGV. CDR3 loop: CASSFGTSGRTNNEQFF. As DNA, the CDR3 is TGTGCCAGCAGCTTTGGGACTAGCGGGAGGACCAACAATGAGCAGTTCTTC.

This clone showed up just once. The chain joins TRBV28 to TRBJ2-4; the D gene is possibly TRBD1 (6 bases). Germline V CDR1 and CDR2: MDHEN, SYDVKM. V gave up 6 bases and J gave up 5 bases, with 17 bases separating them. CDR3 size: 15 residues. This CDR3 is CASRGATVGENIQYF. The CDR3 DNA reads as TGTGCCAGCAGGGGGGCGACAGTCGGCGAAAACATTCAGTACTTC.

This clone was counted only a few times. This rearrangement joins TRBV29-1 to TRBJ1-4; weak D call: TRBD1 (5 bases). Deletions cut 4 bases from V and 5 bases from J, with 8 bases between. CDR1 and CDR2 (germline): SQVTM, ANQGSEA. The CDR3 has 12 residues. CDR3 protein: CSVAGDNEKLFF. The CDR3 DNA sequence: TGCAGCGTTGCGGGGGACAATGAAAAACTGTTTTTT.

This chain connects TRBV19 to TRBJ2-2, with D maybe TRBD2 (5 bases). This CDR3 is 15 amino acids long. CDR1 and CDR2 from the germline V gene are LNHDA and SQIVND (reference sequence). V lost 2 bases and J 6 bases, leaving 13 bases between the germline ends. The CDR3 loop reads CASSIFAEVSGELFF. CDR3 nucleotide sequence: TGTGCCAGTAGTATATTCGCGGAGGTCTCCGGGGAGCTGTTTTTT.

The chain has TRBV5-1 and TRBJ2-3; 9 positions agree with TRBD2. The CDR3 has 16 residues. V lost 4 bases, J lost 2 bases, and 8 bases stayed unmatched. Germline CDR1 is SGHRS and CDR2 is YFSETQ. DNA for the CDR3: TGCGCCAGCAGCGTGGGACTAGCTCCTACCACAGATACGCAGTATTTT. Amino acid sequence: CASSVGLAPTTDTQYF.

The chain is built from TRBV7-9 and TRBJ2-1; perhaps TRBD2 as D (5 bases). Deletions cut 2 bases from V and 9 bases from J, with 14 bases between. CDR1 and CDR2 from the germline V gene are SEHNR and FQNEAQ (reference sequence). This CDR3 has 14 residues. Here the CDR3 DNA reads TGTGCCAGCAGCTTAAGATCTGGCGGGCTTGAGCAGTTCTTC. Translation: CASSLRSGGLEQFF.

Turning to this clone: Other DNA variants within this sample encode the same CDR3. This chain joins TRBV27 and TRBJ2-7; tentative D call: TRBD1 (5 bases). The V gene lost 3 bases and the J gene lost 0 bases, with 12 bases spanning the gap. Germline CDR1 reads MNHEY; CDR2 reads SMNVEV (reference sequence). This CDR3 is 15 amino acids long. This CDR3 is CASSFDPRGSYEQYF. CDR3 DNA: TGTGCCAGCAGTTTTGACCCTAGGGGCTCCTACGAGCAGTACTTC.

The V and J genes are TRBV5-1 and TRBJ1-1, with a weak D call TRBD1 (5 bases). The CDR3 spans 14 residues. CDR1 is SGHRS and CDR2 is YFSETQ in the germline V gene. Trimming removed 0 bases from V and 4 bases from J, with 10 bases in between. Here the CDR3 DNA reads TGCGCCAGCAGCTTGGGGGGGACTGTCACTGAAGCTTTCTTT. It encodes CASSLGGTVTEAFF.